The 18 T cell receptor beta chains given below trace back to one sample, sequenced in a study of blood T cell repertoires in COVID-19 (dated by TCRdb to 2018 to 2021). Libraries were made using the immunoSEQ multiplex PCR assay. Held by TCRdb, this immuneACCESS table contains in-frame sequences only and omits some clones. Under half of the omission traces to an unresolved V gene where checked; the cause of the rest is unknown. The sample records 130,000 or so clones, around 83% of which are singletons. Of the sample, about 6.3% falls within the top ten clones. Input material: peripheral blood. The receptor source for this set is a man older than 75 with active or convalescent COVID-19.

The CDR3 nucleotides are TGTGCCAGCAGCCCCCCCTCCGGGACTAGCGGGAGAGGACAGTACTTC. Translated, it gives CASSPPSGTSGRGQYF. The rearrangement uses TRBV11-1 and TRBJ2-7, with TRBD2 identical over 14 bases. Per germline, CDR1 SGHAT and CDR2 FQDESV (reference sequence). The CDR3 runs 16 residues. V gave up 5 bases and J gave up 10 bases; unmatched junction bases: 13.

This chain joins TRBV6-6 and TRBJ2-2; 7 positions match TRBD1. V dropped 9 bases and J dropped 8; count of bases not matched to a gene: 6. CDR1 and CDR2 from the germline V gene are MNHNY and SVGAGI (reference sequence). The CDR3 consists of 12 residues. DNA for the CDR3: TGTGCCAGTCACAGGGGTGGGGGGGAGCTGTTTTTT. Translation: CASHRGGGELFF.

In DNA form, the CDR3 reads TGTGCCATCAGTGGGGACAGACAATACAATGAGCAGTTCTTC. Encoded protein: CAISGDRQYNEQFF. The rearrangement uses TRBV10-3 and TRBJ2-1, with 7 nucleotides matching TRBD1. Per the germline V gene, CDR1 is ENHRY and CDR2 is SYGVKD. This CDR3 has 14 amino acids. With 4 bases clipped from V and 4 bases from J, the junction kept 4 bases outside the gene matches.

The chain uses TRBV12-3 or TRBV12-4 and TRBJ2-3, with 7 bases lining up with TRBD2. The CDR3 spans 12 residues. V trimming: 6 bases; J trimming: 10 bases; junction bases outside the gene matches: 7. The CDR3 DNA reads TGTGCCAGCAGCAGTACTAGCGCTTCGCAGTATTTT. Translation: CASSSTSASQYF.

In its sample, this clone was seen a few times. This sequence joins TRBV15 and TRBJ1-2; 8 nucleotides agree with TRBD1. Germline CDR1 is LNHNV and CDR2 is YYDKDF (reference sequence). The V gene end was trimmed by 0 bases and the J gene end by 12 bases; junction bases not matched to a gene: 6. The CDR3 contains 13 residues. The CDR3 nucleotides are TGTGCCACCAGCAGAGAGCCTACAGGGGGAAACACCTTC. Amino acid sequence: CATSREPTGGNTF.

The CDR3 nucleotides read TGCGCCAGCAGCTTCGGACAGCCTTACAATGAGCAGTTCTTC. Encoded protein: CASSFGQPYNEQFF. This chain links TRBV5-1 with TRBJ2-1, with a possible D match to TRBD1 (6 bases). This CDR3 has 14 amino acids. The germline CDR1 and CDR2 sequences are SGHRS and YFSETQ. V lost 2 bases and J 4 bases, leaving 10 bases between the germline ends.

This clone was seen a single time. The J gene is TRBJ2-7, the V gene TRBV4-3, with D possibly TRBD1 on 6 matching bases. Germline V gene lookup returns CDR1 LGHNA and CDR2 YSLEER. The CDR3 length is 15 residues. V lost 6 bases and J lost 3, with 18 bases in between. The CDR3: CASSVVVGQVYEQYF. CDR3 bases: TGCGCCAGCAGTGTAGTTGTGGGACAAGTCTACGAGCAGTACTTC.

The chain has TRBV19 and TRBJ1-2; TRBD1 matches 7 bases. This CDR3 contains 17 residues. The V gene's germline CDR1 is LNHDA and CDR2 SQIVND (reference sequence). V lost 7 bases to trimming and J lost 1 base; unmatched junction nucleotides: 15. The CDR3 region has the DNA TGTGCCAGTATCAAGGGGTCGACAGGGATTTATAACTATGGCTACACCTTC. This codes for CASIKGSTGIYNYGYTF.

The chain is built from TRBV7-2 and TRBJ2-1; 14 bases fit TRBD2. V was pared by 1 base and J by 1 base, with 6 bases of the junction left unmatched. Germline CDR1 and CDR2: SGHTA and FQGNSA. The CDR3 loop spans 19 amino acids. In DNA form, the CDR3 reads TGTGCCAGCAGCTTAGTAGGGACTAGCGGGGGCCAGTCCTACAATGAGCAGTTCTTC. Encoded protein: CASSLVGTSGGQSYNEQFF.

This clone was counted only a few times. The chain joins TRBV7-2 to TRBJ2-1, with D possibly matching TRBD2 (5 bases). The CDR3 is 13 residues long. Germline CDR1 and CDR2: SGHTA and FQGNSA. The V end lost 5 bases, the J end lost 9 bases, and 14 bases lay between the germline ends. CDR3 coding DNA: TGTGCCAGCAGCACCCCACTAGTCAGTGAGCAGTTCTTC. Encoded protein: CASSTPLVSEQFF.

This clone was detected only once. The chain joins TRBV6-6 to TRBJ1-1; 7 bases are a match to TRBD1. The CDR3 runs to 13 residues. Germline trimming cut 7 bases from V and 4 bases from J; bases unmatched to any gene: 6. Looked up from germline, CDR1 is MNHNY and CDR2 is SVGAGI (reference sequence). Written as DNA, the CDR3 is TGTGCCAGCACCCTATCAGGGGGCACTGAAGCTTTCTTT. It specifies CASTLSGGTEAFF.

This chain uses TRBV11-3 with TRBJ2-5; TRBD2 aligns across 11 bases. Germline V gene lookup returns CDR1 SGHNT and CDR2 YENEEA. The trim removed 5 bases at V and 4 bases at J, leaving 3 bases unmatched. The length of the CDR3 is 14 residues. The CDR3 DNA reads TGTGCCAGCAGCCCGGGACTAGCGGTAGAGACCCAGTACTTC. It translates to CASSPGLAVETQYF.

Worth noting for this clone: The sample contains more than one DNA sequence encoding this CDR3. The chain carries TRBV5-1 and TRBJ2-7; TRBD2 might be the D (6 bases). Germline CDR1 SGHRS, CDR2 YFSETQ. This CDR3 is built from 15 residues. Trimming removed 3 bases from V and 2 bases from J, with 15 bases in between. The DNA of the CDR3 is TGCGCCAGCAGCTCCACCGGGACGGGGGCCTACGAGCAGTACTTC. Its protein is CASSSTGTGAYEQYF.

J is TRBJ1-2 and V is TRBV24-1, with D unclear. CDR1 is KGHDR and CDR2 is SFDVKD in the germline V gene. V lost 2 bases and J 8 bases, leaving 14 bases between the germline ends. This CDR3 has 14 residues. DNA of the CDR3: TGTGCCACCAGTGATTCGTATCTCCGGAGGGGCTACACCTTC. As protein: CATSDSYLRRGYTF.

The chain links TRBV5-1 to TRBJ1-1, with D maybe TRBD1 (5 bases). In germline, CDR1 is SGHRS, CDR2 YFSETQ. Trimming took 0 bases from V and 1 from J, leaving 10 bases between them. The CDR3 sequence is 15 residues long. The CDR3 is CASSLGEGRNTEAFF. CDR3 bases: TGCGCCAGCAGCTTGGGGGAGGGGAGGAACACTGAAGCTTTCTTT.

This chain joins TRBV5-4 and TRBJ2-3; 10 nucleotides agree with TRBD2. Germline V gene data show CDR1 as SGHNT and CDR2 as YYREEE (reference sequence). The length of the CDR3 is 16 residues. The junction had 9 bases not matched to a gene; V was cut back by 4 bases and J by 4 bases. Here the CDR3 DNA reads TGTGCCAGCAGCCCCCGAGCTAGCGGGGGTCCAGATACGCAGTATTTT. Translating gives CASSPRASGGPDTQYF.

In DNA form, the CDR3 reads TGTGCCAGTATTGAGTCTCGGGGTGAAAAACTGTTTTTT. Translated: CASIESRGEKLFF. The chain employs TRBV19 and TRBJ1-4; no reliable D call. The germline gives CDR1 LNHDA, CDR2 SQIVND (reference sequence). The CDR3 loop spans 13 amino acids. V shed 7 bases and J shed 7 bases, with 13 bases lying between them.

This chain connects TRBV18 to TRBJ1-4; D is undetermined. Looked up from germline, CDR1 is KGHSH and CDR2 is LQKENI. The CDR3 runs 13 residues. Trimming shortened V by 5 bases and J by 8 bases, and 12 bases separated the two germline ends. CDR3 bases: TGTGCCAGCTCAACTCGTGAGGGCGAAAAACTGTTTTTT. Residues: CASSTREGEKLFF. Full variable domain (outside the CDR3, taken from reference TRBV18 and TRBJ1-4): NAGVMQNPRHLVRRRGQEARLRCSPMKGHSHVYWYRQLPEEGLKFMVYLQKENIIDESGMPKERFSAEFPKEGPSILRIQQVVRGDSAAYFCASSTREGEKLFFGSGTQLSVL.